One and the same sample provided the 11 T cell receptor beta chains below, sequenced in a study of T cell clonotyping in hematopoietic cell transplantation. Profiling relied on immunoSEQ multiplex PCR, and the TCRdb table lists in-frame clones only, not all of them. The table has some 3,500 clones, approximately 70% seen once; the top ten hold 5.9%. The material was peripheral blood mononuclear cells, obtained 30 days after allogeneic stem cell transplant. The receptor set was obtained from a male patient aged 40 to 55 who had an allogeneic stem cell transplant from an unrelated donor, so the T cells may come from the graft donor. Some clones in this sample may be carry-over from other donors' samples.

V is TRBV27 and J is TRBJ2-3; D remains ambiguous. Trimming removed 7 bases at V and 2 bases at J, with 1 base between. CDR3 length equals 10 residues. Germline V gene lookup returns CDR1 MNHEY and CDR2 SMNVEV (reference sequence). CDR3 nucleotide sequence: TGTGCCAGCAACACAGATACGCAGTATTTT. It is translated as CASNTDTQYF.

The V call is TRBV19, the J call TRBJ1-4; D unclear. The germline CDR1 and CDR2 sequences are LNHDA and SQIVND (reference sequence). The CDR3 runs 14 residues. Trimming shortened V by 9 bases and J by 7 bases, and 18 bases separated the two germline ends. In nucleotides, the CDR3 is TGTGCCAGCCTACCGTCGGGCAACGTTGAAAAACTGTTTTTT. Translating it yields CASLPSGNVEKLFF.

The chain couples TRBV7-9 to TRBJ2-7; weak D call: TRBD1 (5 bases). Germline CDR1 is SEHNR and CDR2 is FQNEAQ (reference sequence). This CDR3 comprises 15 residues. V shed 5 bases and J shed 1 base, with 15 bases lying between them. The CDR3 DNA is TGTGCCAGCAGCCCGCTGCAGGGTTTTTCCTACGAGCAGTACTTC. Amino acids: CASSPLQGFSYEQYF.

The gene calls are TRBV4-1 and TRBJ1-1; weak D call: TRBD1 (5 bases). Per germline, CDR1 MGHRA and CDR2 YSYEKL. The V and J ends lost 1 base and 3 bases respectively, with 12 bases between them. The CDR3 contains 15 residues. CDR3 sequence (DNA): TGCGCCAGCAGCCAAGCTTGGGACGGTGACACTGAAGCTTTCTTT. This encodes CASSQAWDGDTEAFF.

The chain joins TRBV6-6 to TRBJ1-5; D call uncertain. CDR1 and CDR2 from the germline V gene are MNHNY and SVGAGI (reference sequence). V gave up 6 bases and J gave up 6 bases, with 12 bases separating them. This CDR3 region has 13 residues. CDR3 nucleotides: TGTGCCAGCAGACCCGGGGAGGGTCAGCCCCAGCATTTT. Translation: CASRPGEGQPQHF.

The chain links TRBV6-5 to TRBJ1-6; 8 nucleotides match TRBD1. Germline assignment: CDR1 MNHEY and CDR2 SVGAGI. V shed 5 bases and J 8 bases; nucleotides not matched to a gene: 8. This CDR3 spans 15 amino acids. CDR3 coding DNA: TGTGCCAGCAGTCGCTCCGGGACAGGCCATTCACCCCTCCACTTT. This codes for CASSRSGTGHSPLHF.

The CDR3 loop is CASSYKPGQPNNEQFF. The CDR3 nucleotides are TGTGCCAGCAGCTATAAGCCGGGACAGCCTAACAATGAGCAGTTCTTC. The chain joins TRBV7-3 to TRBJ2-1; 7 nucleotides agree with TRBD1. Germline V gene sequence: CDR1 SGHTA, CDR2 FQGTGA. J lost 5 bases, V lost 4 bases, and 11 bases had no gene match. The CDR3 is 16 residues long.

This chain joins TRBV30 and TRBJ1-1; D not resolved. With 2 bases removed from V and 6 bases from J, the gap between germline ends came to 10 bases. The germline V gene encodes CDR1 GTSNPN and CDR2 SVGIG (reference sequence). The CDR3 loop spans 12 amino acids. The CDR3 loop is CAWSTSTPEAFF. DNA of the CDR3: TGTGCCTGGAGTACTTCTACCCCTGAAGCTTTCTTT.

This CDR3 is CAWRVGGTEAFF. The CDR3 nucleotides read TGTGCCTGGAGAGTGGGGGGCACTGAAGCTTTCTTT. This chain joins TRBV30 and TRBJ1-1; tentative D call: TRBD1 (5 bases). Germline assignment: CDR1 GTSNPN and CDR2 SVGIG (reference sequence). V lost 3 bases and J 4 bases, leaving 9 bases between the germline ends. CDR3 length: 12 residues.

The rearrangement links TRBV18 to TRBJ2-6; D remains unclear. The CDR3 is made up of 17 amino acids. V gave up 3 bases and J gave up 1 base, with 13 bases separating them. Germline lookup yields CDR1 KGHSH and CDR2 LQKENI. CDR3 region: CASSPAEGYSGANVLTF. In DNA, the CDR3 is TGTGCCAGCTCACCGGCAGAAGGCTATTCTGGGGCCAACGTCCTGACTTTC.

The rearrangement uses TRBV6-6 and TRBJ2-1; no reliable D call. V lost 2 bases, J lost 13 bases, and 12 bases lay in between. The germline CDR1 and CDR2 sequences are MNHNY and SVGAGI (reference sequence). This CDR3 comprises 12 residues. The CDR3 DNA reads TGTGCCAGCAGTTACCCCTCGCGACCCCAGTTCTTC. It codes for CASSYPSRPQFF.